The clone carrying this T cell receptor beta chain occurred a few times. The antigen is undetermined. Sequenced by immunoSEQ multiplex PCR; TCRdb stores in-frame clones only, minus some. In the table there are tens of thousands of clones, approximately 90% of which are singletons. This sample is drawn from a study of graft-versus-host responses after intestinal transplantation. Between the trimmed V and J ends, which lost 1 base and 4 bases, there was a span of 11 bases. Germline loops: CDR1 SGHAT, CDR2 FQDESV (reference sequence). The CDR3 has 15 amino acids. This clonotype originated in a human donor who received an intestinal transplant. The sample consisted of unstimulated CD8+ T cells sorted from spleen or lymph node cells, taken before intestinal transplant. The gene calls are TRBV11-1 and TRBJ1-5; D possibly corresponds to TRBD1 (5 bases). CDR3 sequence reads: CASSLDQGANQPQHF. The CDR3 DNA reads TGTGCCAGCAGCTTAGATCAGGGAGCTAATCAGCCCCAGCATTTT.